The sequence of this T cell receptor (beta chain) was determined in a study of T cell responses to AZD1222 COVID-19 vaccine. Only in-frame clones appear in the TCRdb table, and some are missing; sequencing was by immunoSEQ multiplex PCR. The sample has fewer than 150,000 clones; 88% are singletons. Second-dose schedules of about 4 or about 12 weeks were combined. The sequence derives from an adult who received the AZD1222 COVID-19 vaccine. Material: peripheral blood, obtained 28 days after the second AZD1222 dose.

In DNA form, the CDR3 reads TGTGCCAGCAGCCAAACAGCCTATAGCAATCAGCCCCAGCATTTT. Translated, it gives CASSQTAYSNQPQHF. This chain uses TRBV3-1 (or the pseudogene TRBV3-2) with TRBJ1-5, with unresolved D. CDR3 length: 15 amino acids. Trimming removed 2 bases at V and 0 bases at J, with 8 bases between. Germline V lookup: CDR1 LGHDT, CDR2 YNNKEL (reference sequence).